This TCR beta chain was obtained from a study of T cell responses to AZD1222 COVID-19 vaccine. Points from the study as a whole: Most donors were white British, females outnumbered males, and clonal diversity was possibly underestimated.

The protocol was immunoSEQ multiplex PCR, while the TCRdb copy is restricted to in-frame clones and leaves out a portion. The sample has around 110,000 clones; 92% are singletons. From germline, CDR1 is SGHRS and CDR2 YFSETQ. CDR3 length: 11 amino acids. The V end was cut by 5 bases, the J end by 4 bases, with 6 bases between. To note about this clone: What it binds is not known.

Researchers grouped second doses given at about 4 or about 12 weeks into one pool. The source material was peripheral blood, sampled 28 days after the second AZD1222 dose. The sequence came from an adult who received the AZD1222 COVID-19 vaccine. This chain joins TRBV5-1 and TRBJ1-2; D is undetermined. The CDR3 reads CASRESYGYTF. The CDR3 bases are TGCGCCAGCAGGGAGTCCTATGGCTACACCTTC.